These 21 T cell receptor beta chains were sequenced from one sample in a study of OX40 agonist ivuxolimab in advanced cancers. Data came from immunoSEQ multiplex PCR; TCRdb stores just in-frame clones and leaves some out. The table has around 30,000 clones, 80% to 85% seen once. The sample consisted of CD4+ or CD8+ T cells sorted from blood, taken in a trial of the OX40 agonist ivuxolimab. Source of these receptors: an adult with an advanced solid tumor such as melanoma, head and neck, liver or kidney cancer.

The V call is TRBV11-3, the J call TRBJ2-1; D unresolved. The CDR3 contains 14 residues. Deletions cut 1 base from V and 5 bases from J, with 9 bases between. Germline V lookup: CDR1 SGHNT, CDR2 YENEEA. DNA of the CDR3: TGTGCCAGCAGCTTAGGCACACTTAACAATGAGCAGTTCTTC. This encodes CASSLGTLNNEQFF.

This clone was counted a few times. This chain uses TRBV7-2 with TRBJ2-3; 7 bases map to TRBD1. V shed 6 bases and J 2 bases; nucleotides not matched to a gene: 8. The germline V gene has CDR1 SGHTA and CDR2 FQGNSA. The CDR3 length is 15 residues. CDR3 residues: CASSIRGQSTDTQYF. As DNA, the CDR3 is TGTGCCAGCAGTATTAGGGGGCAATCCACAGATACGCAGTATTTT.

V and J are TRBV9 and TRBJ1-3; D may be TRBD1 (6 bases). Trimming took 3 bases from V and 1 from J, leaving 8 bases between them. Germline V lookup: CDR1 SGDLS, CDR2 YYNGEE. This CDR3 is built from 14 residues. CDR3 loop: CASSGGASGNTIYF. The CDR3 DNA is TGTGCCAGCAGCGGGGGGGCTTCTGGAAACACCATATATTTT.

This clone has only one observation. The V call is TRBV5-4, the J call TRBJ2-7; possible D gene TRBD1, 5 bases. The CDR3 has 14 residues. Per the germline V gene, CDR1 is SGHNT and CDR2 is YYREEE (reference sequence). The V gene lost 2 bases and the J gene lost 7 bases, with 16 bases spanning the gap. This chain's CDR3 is CASSFSQAAREQYF. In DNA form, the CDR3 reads TGTGCCAGCAGCTTTTCACAGGCGGCGCGGGAGCAGTACTTC.

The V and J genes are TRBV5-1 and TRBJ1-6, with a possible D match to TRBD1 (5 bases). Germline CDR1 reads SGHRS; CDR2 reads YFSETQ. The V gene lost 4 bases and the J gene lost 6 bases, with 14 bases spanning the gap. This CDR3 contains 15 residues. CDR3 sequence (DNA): TGCGCCAGCAGCGTAGCCGGGACGGTTAATTCACCCCTCCACTTT. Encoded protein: CASSVAGTVNSPLHF. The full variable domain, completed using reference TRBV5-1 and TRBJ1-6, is KAGVTQTPRYLIKTRGQQVTLSCSPISGHRSVSWYQQTPGQGLQFLFEYFSETQRNKGNFPGRFSGRQFSNSRSEMNVSTLELGDSALYLCASSVAGTVNSPLHFGNGTRLTVT.

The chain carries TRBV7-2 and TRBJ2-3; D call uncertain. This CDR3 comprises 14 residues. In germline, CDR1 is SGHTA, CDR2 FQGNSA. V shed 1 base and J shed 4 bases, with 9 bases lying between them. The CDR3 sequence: CASSLVRNSDTQYF. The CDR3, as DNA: TGTGCCAGCAGCTTAGTACGTAACTCAGATACGCAGTATTTT.

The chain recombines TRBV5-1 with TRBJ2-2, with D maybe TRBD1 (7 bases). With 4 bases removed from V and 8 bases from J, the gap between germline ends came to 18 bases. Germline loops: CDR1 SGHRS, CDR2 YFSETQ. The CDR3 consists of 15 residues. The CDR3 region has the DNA TGCGCCAGCAGCGGGGGGACAGTTTCTATTGGGGAGCTGTTTTTT. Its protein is CASSGGTVSIGELFF.

The CDR3 region has the DNA TGTGCCAGCTCACCGCGACAGGGGGCCTCAACGGGCTATGGCTACACCTTC. It translates to CASSPRQGASTGYGYTF. The chain has TRBV18 and TRBJ1-2; 10 nucleotides agree with TRBD1. V trimming: 3 bases; J trimming: 4 bases; junction bases outside the gene matches: 11. The length of the CDR3 is 17 residues. Germline V gene lookup returns CDR1 KGHSH and CDR2 LQKENI.

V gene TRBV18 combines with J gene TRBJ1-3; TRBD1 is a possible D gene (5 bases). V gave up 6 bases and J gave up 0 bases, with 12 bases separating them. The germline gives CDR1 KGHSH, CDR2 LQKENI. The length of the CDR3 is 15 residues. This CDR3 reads CASSQGPFSGNTIYF. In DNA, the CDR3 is TGTGCCAGCTCCCAGGGACCCTTCTCTGGAAACACCATATATTTT.

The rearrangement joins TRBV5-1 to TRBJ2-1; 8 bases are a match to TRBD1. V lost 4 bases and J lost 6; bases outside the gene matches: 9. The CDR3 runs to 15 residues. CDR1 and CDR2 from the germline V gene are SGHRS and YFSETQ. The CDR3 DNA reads TGCGCCAGCAGCGGAGGACAGGGTTTCGGCAATGAGCAGTTCTTC. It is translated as CASSGGQGFGNEQFF.

CDR3: CASSSGLAGGELFF. The CDR3 nucleotides are TGTGCCAGCAGTTCGGGACTAGCAGGCGGGGAGCTGTTTTTT. The chain carries TRBV2 and TRBJ2-2, with TRBD2 matching over 9 bases. This CDR3 has 14 amino acids. The V gene end was trimmed by 5 bases and the J gene end by 7 bases; junction bases not matched to a gene: 5. Germline CDR1 and CDR2: SNHLY and FYNNEI.

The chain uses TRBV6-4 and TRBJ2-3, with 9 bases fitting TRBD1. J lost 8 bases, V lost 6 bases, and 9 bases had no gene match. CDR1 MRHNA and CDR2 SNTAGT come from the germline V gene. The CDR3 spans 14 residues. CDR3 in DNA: TGTGCCAGCAGGACAGGGGGGGCCGGCGGTACGCAGTATTTT. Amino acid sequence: CASRTGGAGGTQYF.

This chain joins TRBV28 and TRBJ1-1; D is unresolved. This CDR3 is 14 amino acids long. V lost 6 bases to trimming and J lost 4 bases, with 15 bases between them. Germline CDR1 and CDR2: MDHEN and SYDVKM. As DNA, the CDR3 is TGTGCCAGCAGGTCCTCACTCTCCGGCACTGAAGCTTTCTTT. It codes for CASRSSLSGTEAFF.

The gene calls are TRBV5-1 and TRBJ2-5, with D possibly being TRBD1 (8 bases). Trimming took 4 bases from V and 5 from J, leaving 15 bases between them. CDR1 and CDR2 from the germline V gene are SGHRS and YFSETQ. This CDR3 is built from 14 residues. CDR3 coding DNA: TGCGCCAGCAGCATCGGACAGGGAGGGGAGACCCAGTACTTC. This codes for CASSIGQGGETQYF. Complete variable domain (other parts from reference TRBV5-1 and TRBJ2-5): KAGVTQTPRYLIKTRGQQVTLSCSPISGHRSVSWYQQTPGQGLQFLFEYFSETQRNKGNFPGRFSGRQFSNSRSEMNVSTLELGDSALYLCASSIGQGGETQYFGPGTRLLVL.

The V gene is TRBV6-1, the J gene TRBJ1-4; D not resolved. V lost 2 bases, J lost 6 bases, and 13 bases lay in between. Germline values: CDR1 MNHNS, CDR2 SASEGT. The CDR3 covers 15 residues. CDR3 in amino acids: CASSEKRRNHEKLFF. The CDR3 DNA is TGTGCCAGCAGTGAAAAGCGGCGGAACCATGAAAAACTGTTTTTT.

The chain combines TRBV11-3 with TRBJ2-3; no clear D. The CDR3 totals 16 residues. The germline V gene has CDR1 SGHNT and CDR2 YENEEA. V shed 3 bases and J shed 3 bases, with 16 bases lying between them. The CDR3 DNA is TGTGCCAGCAGCTTCCAAGGCGATGGTTCAACAGATACGCAGTATTTT. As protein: CASSFQGDGSTDTQYF.

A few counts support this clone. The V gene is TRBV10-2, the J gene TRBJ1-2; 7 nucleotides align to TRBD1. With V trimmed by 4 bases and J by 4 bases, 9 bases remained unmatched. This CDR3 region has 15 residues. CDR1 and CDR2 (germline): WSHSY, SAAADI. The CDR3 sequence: CASSAYRGLAYGYTF. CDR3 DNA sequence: TGCGCCAGCAGTGCCTACAGGGGTCTCGCCTATGGCTACACCTTC.

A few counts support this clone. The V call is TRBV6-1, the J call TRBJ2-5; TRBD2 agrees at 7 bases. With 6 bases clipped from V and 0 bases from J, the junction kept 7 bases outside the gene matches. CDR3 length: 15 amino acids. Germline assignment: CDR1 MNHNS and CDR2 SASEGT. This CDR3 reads CASRILAMYQETQYF. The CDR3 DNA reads TGTGCCAGCAGAATACTAGCGATGTACCAAGAGACCCAGTACTTC.

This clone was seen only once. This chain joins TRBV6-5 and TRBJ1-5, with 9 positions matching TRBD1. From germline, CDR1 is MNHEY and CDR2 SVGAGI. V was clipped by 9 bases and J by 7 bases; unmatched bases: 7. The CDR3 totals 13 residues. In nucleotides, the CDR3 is TGTGCCAGTAAAGGGACAGGGCAGCAGCCCCAGCATTTT. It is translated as CASKGTGQQPQHF.

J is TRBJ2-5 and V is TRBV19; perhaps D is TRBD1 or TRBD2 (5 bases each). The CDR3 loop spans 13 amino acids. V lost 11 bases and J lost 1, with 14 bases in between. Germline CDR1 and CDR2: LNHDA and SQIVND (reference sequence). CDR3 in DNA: TGTGCCTCCTCGGGGCGTCTCCAAGAGACCCAGTACTTC. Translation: CASSGRLQETQYF.

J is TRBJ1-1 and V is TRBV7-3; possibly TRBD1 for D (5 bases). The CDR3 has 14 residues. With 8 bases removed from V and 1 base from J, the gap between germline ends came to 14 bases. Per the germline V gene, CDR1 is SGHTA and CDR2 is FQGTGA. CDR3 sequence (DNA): TGTGCCAGCCGGGCCGACAGAACGAACACTGAAGCTTTCTTT. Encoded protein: CASRADRTNTEAFF.